These 21 T cell receptor beta chains came from one sample sequenced in a study of PD-1 blockade in mismatch repair-deficient tumors (TCRdb year 2017). Preparation of the library involved the immunoSEQ multiplex PCR assay. TCRdb mirrors the immuneACCESS table, restricted to in-frame sequences. Some clones are absent from its copies; in checked studies, under half trace to an unresolved V gene, and the reason for the others is unknown. Present in this sample are about 38,000 clones, roughly 81% of which were seen just once. Under 5% of the sample is in the top ten clones. The material was peripheral blood, obtained approximately 1.5 years after starting pembrolizumab. All receptors derive from an adult with mismatch repair-deficient cancer.

The chain uses TRBV9 and TRBJ2-7, with 8 bases lining up with TRBD1. Trimming removed 0 bases from V and 7 bases from J; junction bases left unmatched: 6. This CDR3 spans 14 amino acids. Germline V lookup: CDR1 SGDLS, CDR2 YYNGEE. CDR3 nucleotide sequence: TGTGCCAGCAGCGTAGGTTCAGGGGGCGGGGAGCAGTACTTC. Amino acids: CASSVGSGGGEQYF.

The gene calls are TRBV7-2 and TRBJ1-3; weak D call: TRBD1 (6 bases). Germline V gene data show CDR1 as SGHTA and CDR2 as FQGNSA. There are 15 residues in the CDR3. Between the trimmed V and J ends, which lost 7 bases and 10 bases, there was a span of 23 bases. CDR3 bases: TGTGCCAGCACCCTAAGCTCAGGGGCCGGGGGAACCATATATTTT. This codes for CASTLSSGAGGTIYF.

This chain links TRBV18 with TRBJ2-1; D ambiguous. Germline V gene data show CDR1 as KGHSH and CDR2 as LQKENI. Trimming took 8 bases from V and 4 from J, leaving 9 bases between them. CDR3 length: 12 residues. The CDR3 here is CASTESYNEQFF. The CDR3 DNA reads as TGTGCCAGCACCGAGTCGTACAATGAGCAGTTCTTC.

V gene TRBV7-2 combines with J gene TRBJ2-7; 7 bases agree with TRBD1. The CDR3 is made up of 14 amino acids. Trimming at V came to 4 bases and at J to 5 bases, leaving 8 bases not matched to a gene. The germline V gene encodes CDR1 SGHTA and CDR2 FQGNSA. The CDR3 sequence is CASSYLRGGNEQYF. In nucleotides, the CDR3 is TGTGCCAGCAGCTATTTAAGAGGGGGCAACGAGCAGTACTTC.

This clone has only a few counts. This chain links TRBV9 with TRBJ1-1; D remains ambiguous. The CDR3 is 15 amino acids. Germline CDR1 SGDLS, CDR2 YYNGEE. Trimming took 4 bases from V and 4 from J, leaving 17 bases between them. CDR3 bases: TGTGCCAGCAGCCACGGCGGTATTTTGGGCACTGAAGCTTTCTTT. Amino acid sequence: CASSHGGILGTEAFF.

This chain uses TRBV2 with TRBJ2-3, with D maybe TRBD1 (5 bases). V was shortened by 7 bases and J by 1 base, with 12 bases between the two germline ends. Germline lookup yields CDR1 SNHLY and CDR2 FYNNEI. There are 14 residues in the CDR3. The DNA of the CDR3 is TGTGCCAGCAAGCTATTACAGGGCACAGATACGCAGTATTTT. This encodes CASKLLQGTDTQYF.

This chain links TRBV10-2 with TRBJ2-5; perhaps TRBD2 as D (6 bases). The CDR3 consists of 18 residues. V was trimmed by 4 bases and J by 2 bases, leaving 23 bases between them. Looked up from germline, CDR1 is WSHSY and CDR2 is SAAADI. CDR3 region: CASSGIPWKASEQETQYF. The DNA for the CDR3 is TGCGCCAGCAGTGGCATCCCCTGGAAGGCTAGCGAACAAGAGACCCAGTACTTC.

V and J are TRBV30 and TRBJ2-5; TRBD2 might be the D (5 bases). This CDR3 has 14 residues. CDR1 GTSNPN and CDR2 SVGIG come from the germline V gene (reference sequence). Trimming removed 7 bases from V and 4 bases from J, with 19 bases in between. The CDR3 here is CAFTGSFITETQYF. In DNA, the CDR3 is TGTGCCTTCACGGGGTCTTTTATTACAGAGACCCAGTACTTC.

This rearrangement joins TRBV7-2 to TRBJ2-7; TRBD2 matches at 14 bases. The CDR3 loop spans 15 amino acids. The germline V gene has CDR1 SGHTA and CDR2 FQGNSA. The V and J ends lost 4 bases and 4 bases, in that order; junction bases with no gene match: 3. The CDR3 is CASSSGLAGGYEQYF. In DNA form, the CDR3 reads TGTGCCAGCAGCTCAGGACTAGCGGGAGGTTACGAGCAGTACTTC.

There are a few counts of this clone. The gene calls are TRBV4-2 and TRBJ2-3; D not resolved. The germline V and J ends were trimmed by 0 bases and 6 bases, with 10 bases remaining between them. This CDR3 region has 14 residues. Germline V CDR1 and CDR2: LGHNA, YNFKEQ. CDR3 residues: CASSQDERRDTQYF. CDR3 nucleotide sequence: TGTGCCAGCAGCCAAGATGAAAGGCGGGATACGCAGTATTTT.

This clone has just a few counts. The V gene is TRBV2, the J gene TRBJ1-2, with no clear D. The CDR3 is 13 amino acids. Germline V gives CDR1 SNHLY, CDR2 FYNNEI. Trimming shortened V by 7 bases and J by 11 bases, and 20 bases separated the two germline ends. CDR3 nucleotide sequence: TGTGCCAGCAAAGCTGTAGTGTGGGATCGGTACACCTTC. Protein product: CASKAVVWDRYTF.

The J gene is TRBJ1-1, the V gene TRBV5-1, with D possibly being TRBD1 (5 bases). This CDR3 comprises 13 residues. Trimming took off 0 bases at V and 6 bases at J, with 9 bases between the two ends. CDR1 and CDR2 from the germline V gene are SGHRS and YFSETQ. DNA of the CDR3: TGCGCCAGCAGCTTGGCCGCAGGGTCTGAAGCTTTCTTT. It yields the protein CASSLAAGSEAFF.

This clone has a single count. This chain connects TRBV10-3 to TRBJ2-1; 13 bases agree with TRBD2. The CDR3 length is 14 residues. The junction had 2 bases not matched to a gene; V was cut back by 2 bases and J by 10 bases. CDR1 and CDR2 from the germline V gene are ENHRY and SYGVKD. This CDR3 reads CAISEGLAGAEQFF. The CDR3 region has the DNA TGTGCCATCAGTGAGGGACTAGCGGGAGCCGAGCAGTTCTTC.

The genes are TRBV4-1 and TRBJ2-1, with D hard to call. Germline-derived CDR1 and CDR2 are MGHRA and YSYEKL. Trimming left V 7 bases short and J 10 bases short, with 17 bases between. This CDR3 comprises 13 residues. This chain's CDR3 is CASTGEWPIEQFF. The CDR3 nucleotides are TGCGCCAGCACGGGTGAGTGGCCGATAGAGCAGTTCTTC.

This rearrangement joins TRBV6-5 to TRBJ2-5, with no clear D. This CDR3 contains 16 residues. V dropped 0 bases and J dropped 5 bases, with 16 bases sitting between them. Germline CDR1 MNHEY, CDR2 SVGAGI. The CDR3 sequence: CASSYSSQVNWETQYF. In DNA, the CDR3 is TGTGCCAGCAGTTACTCCTCCCAGGTGAATTGGGAGACCCAGTACTTC.

The chain couples TRBV7-9 to TRBJ2-5; D may be TRBD1 (5 bases). V lost 3 bases and J lost 4, with 12 bases in between. The germline V gene encodes CDR1 SEHNR and CDR2 FQNEAQ (reference sequence). There are 14 residues in the CDR3. The CDR3 reads CASSFSGNGETQYF. The CDR3 DNA sequence: TGTGCCAGCAGCTTCTCAGGGAACGGAGAGACCCAGTACTTC.

V usage is TRBV27 and J usage is TRBJ2-7, with D maybe TRBD1 (5 bases). Germline V lookup: CDR1 MNHEY, CDR2 SMNVEV (reference sequence). There are 16 residues in the CDR3. The germline V and J ends were trimmed by 6 bases and 3 bases, with 21 bases remaining between them. The CDR3, as DNA: TGTGCCAGCAGGACCAATCAGGGTCCCCCCGACTACGAGCAGTACTTC. Protein: CASRTNQGPPDYEQYF.

This chain links TRBV5-1 with TRBJ1-1; perhaps TRBD1 as D (6 bases). Trimming stripped 4 bases from V and 1 base from J, with 11 bases between. The CDR3 has 14 residues. Germline loops: CDR1 SGHRS, CDR2 YFSETQ. The CDR3: CASSGTHQNTEAFF. The CDR3 nucleotides are TGCGCCAGCAGCGGGACACACCAGAACACTGAAGCTTTCTTT.

The chain is built from TRBV14 and TRBJ2-3, with D perhaps matching TRBD2 (6 bases). Germline V lookup: CDR1 SGHDN, CDR2 FVKESK. This CDR3 has 15 amino acids. Trimming removed 4 bases at V and 1 base at J, with 12 bases between. As DNA, the CDR3 is TGTGCCAGCAGCCGGGTGGGAGGAGGCACAGATACGCAGTATTTT. It translates to CASSRVGGGTDTQYF.

The CDR3 protein is CASSAGARTTTDTQYF. The CDR3 DNA is TGTGCCAGCAGCGCGGGGGCGCGCACTACCACAGATACGCAGTATTTT. The chain employs TRBV7-9 and TRBJ2-3; tentative D call: TRBD2 (7 bases). The CDR3 runs 16 residues. CDR1 is SEHNR, CDR2 FQNEAQ, per germline (reference sequence). V lost 5 bases and J 2 bases, leaving 17 bases between the germline ends. Based on the CDR3 plus reference TRBV7-9 and TRBJ2-3, the full variable domain is DTGVSQNPRHKITKRGQNVTFRCDPISEHNRLYWYRQTLGQGPEFLTYFQNEAQLEKSRLLSDRFSAERPKGSFSTLEIQRTEQGDSAMYLCASSAGARTTTDTQYFGPGTRLTVL.

This clone was detected only once. The chain uses TRBV29-1 and TRBJ1-1, with D possibly matching TRBD1 (5 bases). Trimming left V 6 bases short and J 3 bases short, with 14 bases between. CDR3 length: 13 residues. In germline, CDR1 is SQVTM, CDR2 ANQGSEA. CDR3 in amino acids: CSVTRGADTEAFF. The DNA for the CDR3 is TGCAGCGTCACGCGAGGGGCGGACACTGAAGCTTTCTTT.